What follows is one T cell receptor (beta chain) and its context. What it recognizes is unknown. TCRdb re-called the 5' RACE reads with MiXCR, one entry per CDR3 protein. The table shows a few hundred thousand distinct CDR3 sequences, with roughly 9.5% occurring only once. Germline values: CDR1 MGHRA, CDR2 YSYEKL. This CDR3 is built from 16 residues. V lost 0 bases to trimming and J lost 4 bases, with 10 bases between them. The source of the sample is a study of identical twins. General study findings and limits: Twins' excess sharing was less marked for out-of-frame beta sequences.

These data were also filed under a second study, of yellow fever vaccine responses in identical twins.

The rearrangement joins TRBV4-1 to TRBJ2-6, with a possible D match to TRBD1 (5 bases). The sequencing sample was made of PBMCs. This receptor was obtained from a woman aged 18-29 years in good health. CDR3 residues: CASSQDVGLGANVLTF. CDR3 DNA sequence: TGCGCCAGCAGCCAAGATGTGGGGCTCGGGGCCAACGTCCTGACTTTC.